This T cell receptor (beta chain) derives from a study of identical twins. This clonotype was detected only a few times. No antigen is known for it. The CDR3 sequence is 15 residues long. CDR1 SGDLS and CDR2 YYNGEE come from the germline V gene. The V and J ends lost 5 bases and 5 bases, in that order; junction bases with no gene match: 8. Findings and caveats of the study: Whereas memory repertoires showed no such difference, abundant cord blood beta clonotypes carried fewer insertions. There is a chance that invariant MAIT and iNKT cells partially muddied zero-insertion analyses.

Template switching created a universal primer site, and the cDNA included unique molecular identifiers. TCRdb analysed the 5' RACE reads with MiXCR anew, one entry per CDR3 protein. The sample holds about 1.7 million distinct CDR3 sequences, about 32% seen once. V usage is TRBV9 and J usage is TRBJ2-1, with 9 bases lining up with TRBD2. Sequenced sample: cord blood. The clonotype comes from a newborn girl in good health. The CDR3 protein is CASSRAGTSHNEQFF. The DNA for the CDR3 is TGTGCCAGCAGTCGCGCCGGGACTAGCCACAATGAGCAGTTCTTC. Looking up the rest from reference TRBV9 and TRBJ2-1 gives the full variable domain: DSGVTQTPKHLITATGQRVTLRCSPRSGDLSVYWYQQSLDQGLQFLIQYYNGEERAKGNILERFSAQQFPDLHSELNLSSLELGDSALYFCASSRAGTSHNEQFFGPGTRLTVL.